Each of the 15 T cell receptor beta chains below was sequenced from the same sample in a study of T cells after yellow fever vaccination. MiXCR, run by TCRdb on the 5' RACE reads, gives a single entry per CDR3 protein. The table records fewer than 650,000 distinct CDR3 sequences, about a fifth of them present only once. The sample here was PBMCs, taken roughly 20 days after the first yellow fever vaccination. These receptors were collected from a man aged 18 to 29 who received the YFV17D yellow fever vaccine.

This chain joins TRBV7-9 and TRBJ1-6, with 10 bases fitting TRBD1. Germline CDR1 reads SEHNR; CDR2 reads FQNEAQ (reference sequence). The CDR3 is 14 amino acids. V lost 5 bases, J lost 10 bases, and 5 bases stayed unmatched. CDR3 nucleotide sequence: TGTGCCAGCAGCCCCGGGACAGGGGCATCACCCCTCCACTTT. This encodes CASSPGTGASPLHF. The complete variable domain, with remaining parts taken from reference TRBV7-9 and TRBJ1-6, reads DTGVSQNPRHKITKRGQNVTFRCDPISEHNRLYWYRQTLGQGPEFLTYFQNEAQLEKSRLLSDRFSAERPKGSFSTLEIQRTEQGDSAMYLCASSPGTGASPLHFGNGTRLTVT.

This sequence joins TRBV5-1 and TRBJ2-2, with no clear D. The germline CDR1 and CDR2 sequences are SGHRS and YFSETQ. V was clipped by 4 bases and J by 7 bases, with 11 bases between them. CDR3 length equals 13 residues. The CDR3 coding sequence is TGCGCCAGCAGCGAAGAATGGGGCGGGGAGCTGTTTTTT. It specifies CASSEEWGGELFF. The entire variable domain, with the rest obtained from reference TRBV5-1 and TRBJ2-2, is as follows: KAGVTQTPRYLIKTRGQQVTLSCSPISGHRSVSWYQQTPGQGLQFLFEYFSETQRNKGNFPGRFSGRQFSNSRSEMNVSTLELGDSALYLCASSEEWGGELFFGEGSRLTVL.

The chain links TRBV7-8 to TRBJ2-4; 13 positions agree with TRBD2. The junction had 2 bases not matched to a gene; V was cut back by 5 bases and J by 4 bases. Germline lookup yields CDR1 SGHVS and CDR2 FQNEAQ. There are 15 residues in the CDR3. The CDR3 DNA reads as TGTGCCAGCAGCGGACTAGCGGGGGAAAAAAACATTCAGTACTTC. This translates into CASSGLAGEKNIQYF.

The sample holds a few counts of this clonotype. The CDR3 coding sequence is TGTGCCAGCAGCGTACGTAATTCCTACGAGCAGTACTTC. Translating gives CASSVRNSYEQYF. V usage is TRBV6-1 and J usage is TRBJ2-7; D unclear. Trimming took 6 bases from V and 1 from J, leaving 10 bases between them. The V gene's germline CDR1 is MNHNS and CDR2 SASEGT. There are 13 residues in the CDR3.

There are a few counts of this clonotype. This chain joins TRBV6-5 and TRBJ2-3; 7 nucleotides agree with TRBD2. Germline-derived CDR1 and CDR2 are MNHEY and SVGAGI. The trim removed 3 bases at V and 1 base at J, leaving 7 bases unmatched. The CDR3 totals 16 residues. Here the CDR3 DNA reads TGTGCCAGCAGTTATTGGGGGGGGGTCGGCACAGATACGCAGTATTTT. Encoded protein: CASSYWGGVGTDTQYF.

This clonotype was observed at least ten times. The chain couples TRBV7-9 to TRBJ1-6; D call uncertain. The CDR3 is made up of 16 amino acids. The V gene's germline CDR1 is SEHNR and CDR2 FQNEAQ (reference sequence). V was shortened by 3 bases and J by 5 bases, with 14 bases between the two germline ends. The CDR3 sequence: CASSFGLAGNNSPLHF. The DNA of the CDR3 is TGTGCCAGCAGCTTCGGACTAGCAGGCAATAATTCACCCCTCCACTTT.

This clonotype was found a few times. The chain recombines TRBV4-3 with TRBJ2-1, with 7 bases aligning to TRBD1. Germline CDR1 is LGHNA and CDR2 is YSLEER. V trimming: 3 bases; J trimming: 4 bases; junction bases outside the gene matches: 3. The CDR3 extends over 14 amino acids. The CDR3 DNA is TGCGCCAGCAGCCAGGGACAGACTTACAATGAGCAGTTCTTC. This translates into CASSQGQTYNEQFF.

The chain joins TRBV5-6 to TRBJ2-7; D possibly corresponds to TRBD2 (5 bases). Germline CDR1 reads SGHDT; CDR2 reads YYEEEE. V shed 4 bases and J shed 3 bases, with 17 bases lying between them. The CDR3 loop spans 15 amino acids. As DNA, the CDR3 is TGTGCCAGCAGCATAGGACGGGGAACGGACTACGAGCAGTACTTC. Encoded protein: CASSIGRGTDYEQYF.

Here the CDR3 reads CASSDGVGGVGQPQHF. As DNA, the CDR3 is TGTGCCAGCAGTGACGGGGTCGGTGGGGTAGGACAGCCCCAGCATTTT. The chain couples TRBV6-1 to TRBJ1-5; D gene ambiguous. CDR3 length: 16 amino acids. Germline V gives CDR1 MNHNS, CDR2 SASEGT. Trimming stripped 3 bases from V and 7 bases from J, with 19 bases between.

This clonotype was seen a few times. One base away lies a much larger clone, so this may be a sequencing read error. This chain connects TRBV28 to TRBJ1-5; maybe TRBD1 (6 bases). This CDR3 contains 13 residues. The germline CDR1 and CDR2 sequences are MDHEN and SYDVKM. Trimming pared 5 bases from V and 4 bases from J, leaving 9 bases between. The CDR3: CASSDTGNQPQHF. CDR3 coding DNA: TGTGCCAGCAGTGACACAGGGAATCAGCCCCAGCATTTT. The whole variable domain, filled in from reference TRBV28 and TRBJ1-5, reads DVKVTQSSRYLVKRTGEKVFLECVQDMDHENMFWYRQDPGLGLRLIYFSYDVKMKEKGDIPEGYSVSREKKERFSLILESASTNQTSMYLCASSDTGNQPQHFGDGTRLSIL.

The chain joins TRBV18 to TRBJ2-3; TRBD1 might be the D (5 bases). The germline V gene encodes CDR1 KGHSH and CDR2 LQKENI. V gave up 3 bases and J gave up 1 base, with 14 bases separating them. The CDR3 is 16 amino acids. CDR3 nucleotides: TGTGCCAGCTCACCGGCCCGACAGACTCGCACAGATACGCAGTATTTT. Translated: CASSPARQTRTDTQYF.

The chain uses TRBV4-3 and TRBJ2-6; D is unresolved. The germline CDR1 and CDR2 sequences are LGHNA and YSLEER. V gave up 0 bases and J gave up 12 bases, with 9 bases separating them. The CDR3 loop spans 13 amino acids. The CDR3 nucleotides are TGCGCCAGCAGCCAAGAGGTGGCCCGCGTCCTGACTTTC. It translates to CASSQEVARVLTF.

The CDR3 region is CASTFLYRTGNIQYF. The CDR3 coding sequence is TGTGCCAGCACCTTTCTTTACAGGACCGGAAACATTCAGTACTTC. This rearrangement joins TRBV25-1 to TRBJ2-4, with TRBD1 as a possible D gene (5 bases). The CDR3 extends over 15 amino acids. V was cut by 7 bases and J by 6 bases, with 19 bases left in between. Germline CDR1 MGHDK, CDR2 SYGVNS.

The genes are TRBV29-1 and TRBJ2-1; no clear D. This CDR3 has 14 residues. Trimming took off 3 bases at V and 9 bases at J, with 18 bases between the two ends. CDR1 is SQVTM, CDR2 ANQGSEA, per germline. CDR3 sequence reads: CSVERSDLGGEQFF. The DNA of the CDR3 is TGCAGCGTTGAGAGGTCGGACCTGGGTGGTGAGCAGTTCTTC.

This clonotype was observed a handful of times. The J gene is TRBJ1-2, the V gene TRBV7-6, with D tentatively TRBD1 (6 bases). Germline V CDR1 and CDR2: SGHVS, FNYEAQ. Between the trimmed V and J ends, which lost 0 bases and 0 bases, there was a span of 11 bases. The CDR3 totals 16 residues. The CDR3 bases are TGTGCCAGCAGCTTAGCCCCGGGGACAACTAACTATGGCTACACCTTC. This encodes CASSLAPGTTNYGYTF. The full variable domain, its missing parts supplied by reference TRBV7-6 and TRBJ1-2, is GAGVSQSPRYKVTKRGQDVALRCDPISGHVSLYWYRQALGQGPEFLTYFNYEAQQDKSGLPNDRFSAERPEGSISTLTIQRTEQRDSAMYRCASSLAPGTTNYGYTFGSGTRLTVV.